What follows describes a single T cell receptor (beta chain). Its antigen is currently unknown. The assay was immunoSEQ multiplex PCR, and TCRdb's table has in-frame clones only and misses some. Here the sample spans some 11,000 clones, about three quarters being singletons. These data belong to a study of OX40 agonist ivuxolimab in advanced cancers. Across the study: People in dose escalation had one of these cancers: hepatocellular carcinoma, melanoma, renal cell or head and neck cancer. Three individuals attained partial responses, comprising one hepatocellular carcinoma case and two cutaneous melanoma cases. General study findings and limits: Low normalized clonal expansion also occurred in some nonresponding patients. The antigen specificity of the peripheral T cells (those that were expanded) was not determined.

V lost 0 bases and J lost 3; bases outside the gene matches: 8. The CDR3 consists of 16 residues. Germline CDR1 and CDR2: SGHRS and YFSETQ. Sequencing used CD4+ or CD8+ T cells sorted from blood, obtained in a trial of the OX40 agonist ivuxolimab. The receptor was derived from an adult with an advanced solid tumor such as melanoma, head and neck, liver or kidney cancer. The gene calls are TRBV5-1 and TRBJ2-7; 8 bases map to TRBD2. The CDR3 coding sequence is TGCGCCAGCAGCTTGGGGCTCGGGACTAGGGGCTACGAGCAGTACTTC. Protein product: CASSLGLGTRGYEQYF.